These 23 T cell receptor beta chains came from one sample sequenced in a study of response to subunit inactivated influenza vaccine. TCRdb processed the RT-PCR reads anew with MiXCR; each CDR3 protein has one entry. In the table there are just over 300,000 distinct CDR3 sequences, around a fifth of which are singletons. The sequencing here drew on PBMCs from blood, taken around 22 months after vaccination. The receptor set was obtained from a man between 50 and 69 years old who received an inactivated influenza vaccine.

CDR3 DNA: TGTGCCAGCAGTACAGCGGAGGCCCGCACAGATACGCAGTATTTT. This codes for CASSTAEARTDTQYF. The chain uses TRBV12-3 or TRBV12-4 and TRBJ2-3; D might be TRBD2 (5 bases). The CDR3 loop spans 15 amino acids. V lost 5 bases to trimming and J lost 1 base, with 13 bases between them.

The chain couples TRBV4-3 to TRBJ2-2; D is ambiguous. The ends were cut back, 1 base at V and 8 bases at J, with 14 bases in the middle. Germline V gene sequence: CDR1 LGHNA, CDR2 YSLEER. The CDR3 consists of 15 residues. The CDR3: CASSQALYSGGELFF. The DNA for the CDR3 is TGCGCCAGCAGCCAAGCTCTCTACAGTGGGGGGGAGCTGTTTTTT.

V is TRBV10-2 and J is TRBJ2-1; D is perhaps TRBD1 or TRBD2 (6 bases each). Germline lookup yields CDR1 WSHSY and CDR2 SAAADI. V was clipped by 8 bases and J by 3 bases, with 14 bases between them. The CDR3 contains 14 residues. CDR3 nucleotide sequence: TGCGCCAGCGGGGGGCTAGCGAGCTACAATGAGCAGTTCTTC. Its translation: CASGGLASYNEQFF.

The gene calls are TRBV20-1 and TRBJ2-1, with TRBD2 identical over 9 bases. The CDR3 contains 18 residues. Trimming removed 3 bases from V and 0 bases from J; junction bases left unmatched: 12. Germline lookup yields CDR1 DFQATT and CDR2 SNEGSKA (reference sequence). The CDR3 region is CSASPRLAGWSSYNEQFF. CDR3 bases: TGCAGTGCTAGCCCCCGTCTAGCGGGGTGGAGCTCCTACAATGAGCAGTTCTTC.

The chain is built from TRBV12-3 or TRBV12-4 and TRBJ2-5; D not resolved. V lost 3 bases and J lost 7, with 12 bases in between. The length of the CDR3 is 13 residues. The CDR3 region is CASSFQESGTQYF. The CDR3 nucleotides are TGTGCCAGCAGTTTTCAGGAGAGTGGGACCCAGTACTTC.

This clonotype showed up just a few times. The chain carries TRBV7-8 and TRBJ2-2; D ambiguous. CDR1 and CDR2 (germline): SGHVS, FQNEAQ. V lost 4 bases and J lost 6, with 15 bases in between. The CDR3 loop spans 15 amino acids. CDR3 protein: CASSSVRLSSGELFF. The CDR3 DNA sequence: TGTGCCAGCAGCTCCGTAAGGTTATCGTCCGGGGAGCTGTTTTTT. The full variable domain, in which reference TRBV7-8 and TRBJ2-2 provide the parts outside the CDR3, is GAGVSQSPRYKVAKRGQDVALRCDPISGHVSLFWYQQALGQGPEFLTYFQNEAQLDKSGLPSDRFFAERPEGSVSTLKIQRTQQEDSAVYLCASSSVRLSSGELFFGEGSRLTVL.

The rearrangement links TRBV7-2 to TRBJ2-1; D may be TRBD2 (6 bases). Trimming took off 5 bases at V and 6 bases at J, with 23 bases between the two ends. There are 17 residues in the CDR3. Germline CDR1 reads SGHTA; CDR2 reads FQGNSA. The CDR3 sequence is CASSPIALASAVNEQFF. The DNA for the CDR3 is TGTGCCAGCAGCCCGATAGCCCTAGCGTCCGCTGTCAATGAGCAGTTCTTC.

V and J are TRBV9 and TRBJ2-6, with D perhaps matching TRBD1 (6 bases). V dropped 0 bases and J dropped 0 bases, with 13 bases sitting between them. The CDR3 has 18 amino acids. The germline V gene encodes CDR1 SGDLS and CDR2 YYNGEE. For the CDR3, the DNA is TGTGCCAGCAGCGTAGCTCCAGGACAGAACTCTGGGGCCAACGTCCTGACTTTC. This translates into CASSVAPGQNSGANVLTF.

The gene calls are TRBV27 and TRBJ2-5, with TRBD1 matching over 11 bases. J lost 9 bases, V lost 11 bases, and 17 bases had no gene match. The CDR3 runs 15 residues. Germline CDR1 reads MNHEY; CDR2 reads SMNVEV (reference sequence). The DNA for the CDR3 is TGTGCCTCCTCTAGGGGGACAGGGGGGCCAGTGGCCCAGTACTTC. This encodes CASSRGTGGPVAQYF.

DNA of the CDR3: TGTGCCAGCAGTGAACTTGGACAGGATCATGAAGCTTTCTTT. This encodes CASSELGQDHEAFF. The rearrangement uses TRBV25-1 and TRBJ1-1; TRBD1 matches 7 bases. With 2 bases clipped from V and 7 bases from J, the junction kept 7 bases outside the gene matches. The CDR3 has 14 amino acids. Germline CDR1 MGHDK, CDR2 SYGVNS. The entire variable domain, with the rest obtained from reference TRBV25-1 and TRBJ1-1, is as follows: EADIYQTPRYLVIGTGKKITLECSQTMGHDKMYWYQQDPGMELHLIHYSYGVNSTEKGDLSSESTVSRIRTEHFPLTLESARPSHTSQYLCASSELGQDHEAFFGQGTRLTVV.

The sample holds a few counts of this clonotype. The V and J genes are TRBV5-1 and TRBJ2-2; 10 bases are a match to TRBD1. J lost 4 bases, V lost 4 bases, and 4 bases had no gene match. CDR1 is SGHRS and CDR2 is YFSETQ in the germline V gene. This CDR3 has 15 amino acids. The CDR3 DNA sequence: TGCGCCAGCAGCCTTGGGACAGGGGTCACCGGGGAGCTGTTTTTT. Translated: CASSLGTGVTGELFF.

The chain uses TRBV6-5 and TRBJ1-3, with D tentatively TRBD1 (6 bases). V lost 4 bases and J lost 0, with 13 bases in between. The CDR3 is made up of 16 amino acids. The germline CDR1 and CDR2 sequences are MNHEY and SVGAGI. Here the CDR3 DNA reads TGTGCCAGCAGTTCTACAGGGCCGCCCTCTGGAAACACCATATATTTT. Its translation: CASSSTGPPSGNTIYF.

The chain uses TRBV4-1 and TRBJ2-7; D gene uncertain. The CDR3 has 15 amino acids. Trimming pared 2 bases from V and 0 bases from J, leaving 11 bases between. Germline V CDR1 and CDR2: MGHRA, YSYEKL. CDR3 in DNA: TGCGCCAGCAGCCAAAGTTTGGCCAGCTCCTACGAGCAGTACTTC. Protein: CASSQSLASSYEQYF.

This clonotype was seen a handful of times. This chain joins TRBV6-1 and TRBJ1-6; TRBD1 is a possible D gene (5 bases). Germline lookup yields CDR1 MNHNS and CDR2 SASEGT. This CDR3 spans 13 amino acids. Deletions cut 6 bases from V and 3 bases from J, with 6 bases between. The CDR3 DNA sequence: TGTGCCAGCAGGACAGTCTATAATTCACCCCTCCACTTT. It encodes CASRTVYNSPLHF.

This clonotype has only a few counts. The rearrangement links TRBV3-1 to TRBJ1-5; D is perhaps TRBD1 (5 bases). Germline values: CDR1 LGHDT, CDR2 YNNKEL (reference sequence). This CDR3 spans 15 amino acids. V was shortened by 1 base and J by 1 base, with 8 bases between the two germline ends. The CDR3 bases are TGTGCCAGCAGCCAAGGGGGGATGAGCAATCAGCCCCAGCATTTT. Amino acids: CASSQGGMSNQPQHF.

V gene TRBV10-3 combines with J gene TRBJ2-7, with 9 bases identical to TRBD1. The CDR3 runs 16 residues. Germline CDR1 ENHRY, CDR2 SYGVKD. V dropped 3 bases and J dropped 1; count of bases not matched to a gene: 7. The CDR3 DNA follows: TGTGCCATCAGTGACCCCACAGGGGGCCGTTCCTACGAGCAGTACTTC. Its translation is CAISDPTGGRSYEQYF.

This clonotype occurred many times. The J gene is TRBJ1-5, the V gene TRBV19, with 9 bases that match TRBD1. This CDR3 is built from 15 residues. With 6 bases clipped from V and 4 bases from J, the junction kept 7 bases outside the gene matches. Germline V gene sequence: CDR1 LNHDA, CDR2 SQIVND (reference sequence). The CDR3 region has the DNA TGTGCCAGTAGATCGGGACAGGGTTGGAATCAGCCCCAGCATTTT. It yields the protein CASRSGQGWNQPQHF. The whole variable domain, remainder taken from reference TRBV19 and TRBJ1-5, is DGGITQSPKYLFRKEGQNVTLSCEQNLNHDAMYWYRQDPGQGLRLIYYSQIVNDFQKGDIAEGYSVSREKKESFPLTVTSAQKNPTAFYLCASRSGQGWNQPQHFGDGTRLSIL.

This clonotype has just a few counts. CDR3 region: CASSLEGYEAFF. The DNA for the CDR3 is TGTGCCAGCAGCTTAGAAGGGTATGAAGCTTTCTTT. The chain is built from TRBV7-2 and TRBJ1-1; D call uncertain. Per germline, CDR1 SGHTA and CDR2 FQGNSA. CDR3 size: 12 residues. The germline V and J ends were trimmed by 1 base and 7 bases, with 7 bases remaining between them.

This chain uses TRBV2 with TRBJ1-2; TRBD1 is a possible D gene (5 bases). V lost 6 bases and J 0 bases, leaving 14 bases between the germline ends. Germline V lookup: CDR1 SNHLY, CDR2 FYNNEI. The CDR3 has 15 amino acids. CDR3 DNA sequence: TGTGCCAGCAGGCCTCGAACAGGCGCTAACTATGGCTACACCTTC. Its protein is CASRPRTGANYGYTF.

V is TRBV12-3 or TRBV12-4 and J is TRBJ1-1, with 7 bases lining up with TRBD1. The CDR3 is 12 amino acids. V trimming: 6 bases; J trimming: 13 bases; junction bases outside the gene matches: 11. The CDR3 spells CASSGQDRSGFF. The CDR3 DNA is TGTGCCAGCAGCGGACAGGACAGGTCGGGTTTCTTT.

The chain links TRBV5-1 to TRBJ1-4, with TRBD1 as a possible D gene (5 bases). The V gene lost 1 base and the J gene lost 6 bases, with 13 bases spanning the gap. Germline CDR1 is SGHRS and CDR2 is YFSETQ. The CDR3 consists of 15 residues. CDR3 sequence: CASSLSGGQDEKLFF. As DNA, the CDR3 is TGCGCCAGCAGCTTGTCCGGGGGTCAGGATGAAAAACTGTTTTTT.

This clonotype was recorded many times. The chain joins TRBV6-2 or TRBV6-3 to TRBJ1-1, with D hard to call. V lost 6 bases, J lost 0 bases, and 20 bases lay in between. CDR1 MNHEY and CDR2 SVGEGT come from the germline V gene. The CDR3 has 17 residues. This CDR3 is CASRVGSSGLMNTEAFF. For the CDR3, the DNA is TGTGCCAGCAGAGTTGGGTCATCAGGACTCATGAACACTGAAGCTTTCTTT.

The CDR3 DNA sequence: TGCAGCGTTGATGGGGGAGTGGGCACCGGGGAGCTGTTTTTT. Amino acids: CSVDGGVGTGELFF. The V and J genes are TRBV29-1 and TRBJ2-2; possibly TRBD1 or TRBD2 for D (5 bases each). CDR3 length: 14 amino acids. Trimming shortened V by 3 bases and J by 4 bases, and 12 bases separated the two germline ends. Germline-derived CDR1 and CDR2 are SQVTM and ANQGSEA.